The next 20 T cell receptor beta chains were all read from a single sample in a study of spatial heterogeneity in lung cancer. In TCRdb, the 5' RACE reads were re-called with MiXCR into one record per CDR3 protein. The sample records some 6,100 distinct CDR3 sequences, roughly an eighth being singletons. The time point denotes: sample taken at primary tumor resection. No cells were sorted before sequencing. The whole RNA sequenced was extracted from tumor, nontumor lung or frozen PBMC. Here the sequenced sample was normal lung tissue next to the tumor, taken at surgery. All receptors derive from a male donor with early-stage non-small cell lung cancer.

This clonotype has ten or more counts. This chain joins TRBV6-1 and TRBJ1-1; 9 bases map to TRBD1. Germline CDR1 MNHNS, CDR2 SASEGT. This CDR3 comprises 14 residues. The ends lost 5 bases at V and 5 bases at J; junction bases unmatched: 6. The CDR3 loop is CASSSDRGLTEAFF. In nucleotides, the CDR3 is TGTGCCAGCAGTTCGGACAGGGGTCTTACTGAAGCTTTCTTT.

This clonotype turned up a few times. The CDR3 reads CASSLLPGLNTDTQYF. CDR3 bases: TGTGCCAGCAGCTTACTCCCGGGACTCAATACAGATACGCAGTATTTT. The rearrangement uses TRBV7-2 and TRBJ2-3, with a possible D match to TRBD2 (6 bases). V gave up 2 bases and J gave up 3 bases, with 15 bases separating them. Per the germline V gene, CDR1 is SGHTA and CDR2 is FQGNSA. The CDR3 covers 16 residues.

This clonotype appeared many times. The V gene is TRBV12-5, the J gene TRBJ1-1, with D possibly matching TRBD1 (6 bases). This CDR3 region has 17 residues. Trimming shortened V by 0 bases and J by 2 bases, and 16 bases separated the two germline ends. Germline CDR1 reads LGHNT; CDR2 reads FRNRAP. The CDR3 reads CASGLVHLTGLNTEAFF. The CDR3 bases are TGTGCTAGTGGTTTGGTACACTTAACAGGGCTCAACACTGAAGCTTTCTTT.

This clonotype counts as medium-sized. The chain's CDR3 is CASVRQNNQPQHF. DNA for the CDR3: TGTGCCAGCGTGCGACAGAATAATCAGCCCCAGCATTTT. The V gene is TRBV6-6, the J gene TRBJ1-5; D is perhaps TRBD1 (5 bases). Trimming pared 8 bases from V and 4 bases from J, leaving 12 bases between. The CDR3 runs 13 residues. Germline CDR1 reads MNHNY; CDR2 reads SVGAGI (reference sequence).

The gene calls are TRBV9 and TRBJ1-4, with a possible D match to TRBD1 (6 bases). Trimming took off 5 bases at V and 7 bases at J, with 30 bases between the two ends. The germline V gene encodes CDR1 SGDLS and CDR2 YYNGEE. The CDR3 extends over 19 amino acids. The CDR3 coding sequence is TGTGCCAGCAGTAGAGGCTCCAGGGGAATCGGTATGTCCGGTGAAAAACTGTTTTTT. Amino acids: CASSRGSRGIGMSGEKLFF.

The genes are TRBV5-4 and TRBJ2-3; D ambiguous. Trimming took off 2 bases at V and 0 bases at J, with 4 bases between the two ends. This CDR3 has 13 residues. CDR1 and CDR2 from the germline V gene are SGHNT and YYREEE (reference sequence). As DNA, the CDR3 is TGTGCCAGCAGCTTTATTAGCACAGATACGCAGTATTTT. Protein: CASSFISTDTQYF.

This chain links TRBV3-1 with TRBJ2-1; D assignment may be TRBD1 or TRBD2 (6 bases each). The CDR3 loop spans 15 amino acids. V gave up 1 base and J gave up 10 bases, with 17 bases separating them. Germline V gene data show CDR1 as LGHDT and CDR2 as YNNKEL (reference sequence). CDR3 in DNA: TGTGCCAGCAGCCAAGCCCCGGGGGCGCCCGTGGAGCAGTTCTTC. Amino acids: CASSQAPGAPVEQFF.

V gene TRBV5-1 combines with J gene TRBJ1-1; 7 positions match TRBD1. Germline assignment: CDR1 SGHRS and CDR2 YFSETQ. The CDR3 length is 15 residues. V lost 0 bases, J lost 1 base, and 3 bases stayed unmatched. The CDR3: CASSLGGQANTEAFF. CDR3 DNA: TGCGCCAGCAGCTTGGGTGGACAGGCGAACACTGAAGCTTTCTTT.

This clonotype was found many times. The CDR3 reads CASSLAAQETQYF. CDR3 DNA sequence: TGCGCCAGCAGCTTGGCAGCCCAAGAGACCCAGTACTTC. The genes are TRBV5-1 and TRBJ2-5; no clear D gene. The length of the CDR3 is 13 residues. V shed 0 bases and J shed 1 base, with 4 bases lying between them. Germline loops: CDR1 SGHRS, CDR2 YFSETQ.

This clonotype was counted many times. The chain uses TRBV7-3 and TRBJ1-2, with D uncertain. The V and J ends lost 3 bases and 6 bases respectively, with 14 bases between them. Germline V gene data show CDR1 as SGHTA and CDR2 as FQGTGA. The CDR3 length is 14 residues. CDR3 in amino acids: CASSFLGPMDGYTF. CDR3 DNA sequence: TGTGCCAGCAGCTTTTTAGGGCCGATGGATGGCTACACCTTC.

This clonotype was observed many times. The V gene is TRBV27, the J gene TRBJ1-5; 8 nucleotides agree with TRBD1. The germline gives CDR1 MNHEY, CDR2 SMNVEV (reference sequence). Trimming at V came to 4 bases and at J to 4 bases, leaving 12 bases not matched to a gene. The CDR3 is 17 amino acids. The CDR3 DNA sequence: TGTGCCAGCAGTTCCTTTTGGGGACAGGCGGAAAATCAGCCCCAGCATTTT. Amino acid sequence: CASSSFWGQAENQPQHF.

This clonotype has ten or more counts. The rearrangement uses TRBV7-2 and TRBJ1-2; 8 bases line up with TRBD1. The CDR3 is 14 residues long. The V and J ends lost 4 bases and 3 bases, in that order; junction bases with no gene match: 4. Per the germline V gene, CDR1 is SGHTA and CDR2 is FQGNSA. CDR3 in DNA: TGTGCCAGCAGCTCCGGACAGGGTGACTATGGCTACACCTTC. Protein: CASSSGQGDYGYTF.

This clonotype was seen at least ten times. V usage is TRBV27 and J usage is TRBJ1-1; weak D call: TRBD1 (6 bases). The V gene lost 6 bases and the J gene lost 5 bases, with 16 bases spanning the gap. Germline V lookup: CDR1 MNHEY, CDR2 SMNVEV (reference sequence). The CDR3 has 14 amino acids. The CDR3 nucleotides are TGTGCCAGCAGGGAAGAACAGGGTTGGACTGAAGCTTTCTTT. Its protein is CASREEQGWTEAFF.

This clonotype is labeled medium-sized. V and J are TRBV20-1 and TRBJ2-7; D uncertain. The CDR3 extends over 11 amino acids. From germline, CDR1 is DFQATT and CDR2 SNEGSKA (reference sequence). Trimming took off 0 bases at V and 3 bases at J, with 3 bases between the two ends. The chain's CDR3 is CSAREDYEQYF. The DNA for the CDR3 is TGCAGTGCTAGAGAAGACTACGAGCAGTACTTC.

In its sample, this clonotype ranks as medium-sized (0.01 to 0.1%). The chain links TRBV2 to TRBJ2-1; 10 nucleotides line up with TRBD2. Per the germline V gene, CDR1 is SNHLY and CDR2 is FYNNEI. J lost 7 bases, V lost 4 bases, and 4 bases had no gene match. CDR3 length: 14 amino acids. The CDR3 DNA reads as TGTGCCAGCAGTGCTAGCGGGAGTTTGAATGAGCAGTTCTTC. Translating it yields CASSASGSLNEQFF.

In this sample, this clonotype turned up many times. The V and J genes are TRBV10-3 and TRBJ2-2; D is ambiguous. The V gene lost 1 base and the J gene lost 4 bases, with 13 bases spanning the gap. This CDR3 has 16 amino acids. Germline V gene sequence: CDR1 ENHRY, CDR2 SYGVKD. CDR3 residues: CAISEFADPSTGELFF. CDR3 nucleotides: TGTGCCATCAGTGAGTTTGCGGACCCAAGCACCGGGGAGCTGTTTTTT.

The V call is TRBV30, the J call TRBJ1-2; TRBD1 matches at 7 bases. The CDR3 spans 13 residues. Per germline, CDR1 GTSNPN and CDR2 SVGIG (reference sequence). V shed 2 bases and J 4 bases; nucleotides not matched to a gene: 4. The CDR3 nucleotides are TGTGCCTGGAGTCGGGACAGACCCTATGGCTACACCTTC. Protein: CAWSRDRPYGYTF.

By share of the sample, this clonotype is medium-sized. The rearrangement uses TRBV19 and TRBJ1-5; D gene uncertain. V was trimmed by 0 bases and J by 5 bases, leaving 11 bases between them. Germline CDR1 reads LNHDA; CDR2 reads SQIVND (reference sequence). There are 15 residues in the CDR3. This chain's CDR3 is CASSIDFRTYQPQHF. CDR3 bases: TGTGCCAGTAGTATAGATTTTCGGACTTATCAGCCCCAGCATTTT.

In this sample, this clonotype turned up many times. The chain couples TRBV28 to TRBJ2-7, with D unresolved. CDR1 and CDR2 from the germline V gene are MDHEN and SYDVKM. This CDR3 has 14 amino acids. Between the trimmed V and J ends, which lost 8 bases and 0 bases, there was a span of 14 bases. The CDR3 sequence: CASHPRYSSYEQYF. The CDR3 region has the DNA TGTGCCAGCCATCCCCGATATAGCTCCTACGAGCAGTACTTC.

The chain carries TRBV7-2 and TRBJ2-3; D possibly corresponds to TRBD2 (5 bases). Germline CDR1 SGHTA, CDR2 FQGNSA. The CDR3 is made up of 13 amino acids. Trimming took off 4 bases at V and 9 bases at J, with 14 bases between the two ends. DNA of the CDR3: TGTGCCAGCAGCTCGGACCTACTAGGGACGCAGTATTTT. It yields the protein CASSSDLLGTQYF.